One and the same sample provided the 3 T cell receptor beta chains below, sequenced in a study of T cell repertoires in cytomegalovirus infection. The antigens these receptors bind are not known. Using its own MiXCR run on the reads, TCRdb lists one record per CDR3 protein. The table includes some 800,000 distinct CDR3 sequences, under 35% detected once. The sequences come from cultured CD8+ T cells from PBMCs, collected from culture after CMV antigen stimulation. All receptors derive from a human donor in good health (CMV status not recorded). Some clones in this sample may be carry-over from other donors' samples.

The chain uses TRBV11-2 and TRBJ1-1, with no clear D. V was clipped by 3 bases and J by 2 bases, with 16 bases between them. Germline V gene data show CDR1 as SGHAT and CDR2 as FQNNGV. The CDR3 loop spans 16 amino acids. The CDR3 DNA follows: TGTGCCAGCAGCTTCGACAAGGAATTTTTTAACACTGAAGCTTTCTTT. It is translated as CASSFDKEFFNTEAFF.

The table lists this clonotype with many counts. The chain uses TRBV7-6 and TRBJ2-3, with 8 bases identical to TRBD2. This CDR3 comprises 16 residues. Germline CDR1 SGHVS, CDR2 FNYEAQ. V trimming: 6 bases; J trimming: 0 bases; junction bases outside the gene matches: 8. CDR3 sequence (DNA): TGTGCCAGCAGTTCTAGCAGCGGGGGAAGCACAGATACGCAGTATTTT. This gives the protein CASSSSSGGSTDTQYF.

This clonotype was counted a few times. This sequence joins TRBV12-3 or TRBV12-4 and TRBJ2-1, with 8 bases aligning to TRBD2. The V segment lost 2 bases and the J segment 7 bases; nucleotides outside the gene matches: 7. The CDR3 has 15 amino acids. CDR3 sequence reads: CASSLIAGRINEQFF. The CDR3 DNA is TGTGCCAGCAGTTTAATAGCGGGGAGGATTAATGAGCAGTTCTTC.